This T cell receptor (beta chain) was sequenced during a study of T cells expressing NK-cell markers. TCRdb re-called the 5' RACE reads and catalogs CDR3 proteins one per entry, DNA excluded. This sample's table has some 440,000 distinct CDR3 sequences. Germline V gene data show CDR1 as DFQATT and CDR2 as SNEGSKA (reference sequence). This CDR3 region has 17 residues. Sequences were obtained from blood T cells: a sorted CD56 or NKG2C T cell subset, CD4+ or CD8+ T cells, or bulk PBMC T cells (not recorded which). This chain uses TRBV20-1 with TRBJ2-2. The source is a woman aged 45-65 years in good health. The CDR3 here is CSAREYGGSGYTGELFF.